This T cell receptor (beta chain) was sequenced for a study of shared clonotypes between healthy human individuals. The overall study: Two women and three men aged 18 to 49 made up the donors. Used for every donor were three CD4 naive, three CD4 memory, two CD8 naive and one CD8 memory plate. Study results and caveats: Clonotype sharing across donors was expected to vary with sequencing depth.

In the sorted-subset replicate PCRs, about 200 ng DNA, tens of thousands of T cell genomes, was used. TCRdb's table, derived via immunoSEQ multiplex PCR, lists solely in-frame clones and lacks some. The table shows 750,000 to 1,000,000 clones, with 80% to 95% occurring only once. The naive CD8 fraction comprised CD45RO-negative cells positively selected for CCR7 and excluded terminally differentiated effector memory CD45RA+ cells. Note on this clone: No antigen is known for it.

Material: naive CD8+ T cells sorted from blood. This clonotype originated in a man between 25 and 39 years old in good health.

The CDR3 bases are TGTGCCACCCCGGGACAGGGAGTGAACACTGAAGCTTTCTTT. Protein product: CATPGQGVNTEAFF. This chain uses TRBV2 with TRBJ1-1; 9 bases are shared with TRBD1. The V gene end was trimmed by 10 bases and the J gene end by 0 bases; junction bases not matched to a gene: 6. Germline V gene sequence: CDR1 SNHLY, CDR2 FYNNEI. The CDR3 is 14 amino acids.